These 29 T cell receptor beta chains originate from one sample sequenced in a study of T cell responses to AZD1222 COVID-19 vaccine. The assay was immunoSEQ multiplex PCR, and TCRdb's table has in-frame clones only and misses some. This table holds 150,000 or so clones, roughly 89% found once. The sequences come from peripheral blood, collected on day 0 of AZD1222 vaccination. These receptors originate from an adult in good health.

CDR3 region: CASSLDMASGRGYF. The CDR3 DNA sequence: TGTGCCAGCAGCTTAGATATGGCGAGCGGGAGGGGGTATTTT. The rearrangement uses TRBV7-2 and TRBJ2-3; TRBD2 agrees at 10 bases. Per germline, CDR1 SGHTA and CDR2 FQGNSA. With V trimmed by 1 base and J by 14 bases, 9 bases remained unmatched. The CDR3 sequence is 14 residues long.

This clone was seen a few times. J is TRBJ1-4 and V is TRBV2; a weak D match, TRBD1 (6 bases). Deletions cut 5 bases from V and 4 bases from J, with 14 bases between. The CDR3 totals 15 residues. CDR1 SNHLY and CDR2 FYNNEI come from the germline V gene. CDR3 sequence: CASSPRTAHNEKLFF. The CDR3, as DNA: TGTGCCAGCAGTCCCCGGACAGCGCATAATGAAAAACTGTTTTTT.

This clone was seen only once. This sequence joins TRBV6-1 and TRBJ1-5; 8 bases fit TRBD1. The V gene's germline CDR1 is MNHNS and CDR2 SASEGT. Trimming at V came to 3 bases and at J to 4 bases, leaving 5 bases not matched to a gene. This CDR3 has 15 amino acids. CDR3 DNA sequence: TGTGCCAGCAGTGACGCAGGGGGCGTTAATCAGCCCCAGCATTTT. Translating it yields CASSDAGGVNQPQHF.

The chain is built from TRBV19 and TRBJ1-1; D unclear. V shed 3 bases and J shed 2 bases, with 7 bases lying between them. Germline V lookup: CDR1 LNHDA, CDR2 SQIVND (reference sequence). This CDR3 contains 13 residues. This CDR3 is CASSINRNTEAFF. CDR3 sequence (DNA): TGTGCCAGTAGTATTAACCGAAACACTGAAGCTTTCTTT.

The J gene is TRBJ1-2, the V gene TRBV28; 8 bases agree with TRBD1. The CDR3 has 18 amino acids. Germline loops: CDR1 MDHEN, CDR2 SYDVKM. J lost 0 bases, V lost 10 bases, and 19 bases had no gene match. The CDR3 loop reads CATTKDSGTGYANYGYTF. The DNA for the CDR3 is TGTGCCACCACCAAAGATAGCGGGACAGGTTATGCTAACTATGGCTACACCTTC.

The rearrangement joins TRBV4-2 to TRBJ2-4; no clear D gene. Germline V gives CDR1 LGHNA, CDR2 YNFKEQ. The CDR3 length is 15 residues. V lost 0 bases to trimming and J lost 0 bases, with 6 bases between them. The CDR3: CASSQETGAKNIQYF. The CDR3 DNA reads as TGTGCCAGCAGCCAAGAGACGGGAGCCAAAAACATTCAGTACTTC.

This chain uses TRBV6-1 with TRBJ1-1, with 7 bases that match TRBD1. This CDR3 comprises 14 residues. The J segment lost 0 bases and the V segment lost 8 bases, leaving 6 bases of the junction unmatched. Germline V gene lookup returns CDR1 MNHNS and CDR2 SASEGT. CDR3 protein: CASGKTGLNTEAFF. The CDR3 DNA reads TGTGCCAGCGGAAAGACAGGGTTGAACACTGAAGCTTTCTTT.

The V gene is TRBV4-3, the J gene TRBJ1-2; 9 bases line up with TRBD1. CDR1 and CDR2 from the germline V gene are LGHNA and YSLEER. V lost 1 base, J lost 5 bases, and 5 bases stayed unmatched. The CDR3 has 15 residues. CDR3 DNA: TGCGCCAGCAGCCAAGTAGTTGGGACAGGGTATGGCTACACCTTC. As protein: CASSQVVGTGYGYTF.

The CDR3 DNA follows: TGTGCCAGCAGCCCACGGGGCGTCGGCTCCTACGAGCAGTACTTC. Its protein product is CASSPRGVGSYEQYF. V gene TRBV9 combines with J gene TRBJ2-7, with D possibly being TRBD1 or TRBD2 (5 bases each). Germline CDR1 is SGDLS and CDR2 is YYNGEE. The CDR3 is 15 residues long. Trimming pared 4 bases from V and 0 bases from J, leaving 14 bases between.

V gene TRBV19 combines with J gene TRBJ2-2, with 12 bases matching TRBD1. The CDR3 is 16 amino acids. Trimming took 5 bases from V and 5 from J; bases not matched to a gene: 6. The V gene's germline CDR1 is LNHDA and CDR2 SQIVND (reference sequence). The CDR3 nucleotides read TGTGCCAGTAGTTCGGGACAGGGGGCAAAAACCGGGGAGCTGTTTTTT. It codes for CASSSGQGAKTGELFF.

The V call is TRBV6-1, the J call TRBJ1-5; D not resolved. Trimming took 3 bases from V and 7 from J, leaving 7 bases between them. The CDR3 extends over 12 amino acids. CDR1 MNHNS and CDR2 SASEGT come from the germline V gene. Here the CDR3 DNA reads TGTGCCAGCAGTGAGGGGAGGCAGCCCCAGCATTTT. Amino acids: CASSEGRQPQHF.

This clone has only a few counts. V is TRBV28 and J is TRBJ2-7; a weak D match, TRBD2 (6 bases). Germline V CDR1 and CDR2: MDHEN, SYDVKM. The CDR3 runs to 10 residues. The CDR3: CASSLSPREV. CDR3 nucleotides: TGTGCCAGCAGTTTGTCCCCACGGGAGGTC.

The rearrangement joins TRBV27 to TRBJ2-5; 11 nucleotides agree with TRBD2. The CDR3 is made up of 16 amino acids. The germline CDR1 and CDR2 sequences are MNHEY and SMNVEV (reference sequence). V lost 5 bases and J lost 7; bases outside the gene matches: 12. Here the CDR3 DNA reads TGTGCCAGCAGTCGACCCACTAGCGGGGGTTCGGGGACCCAGTACTTC. Its protein product is CASSRPTSGGSGTQYF.

The J gene is TRBJ1-2, the V gene TRBV6-5, with D possibly matching TRBD1 (6 bases). Per the germline V gene, CDR1 is MNHEY and CDR2 is SVGAGI. V dropped 0 bases and J dropped 5 bases, with 13 bases sitting between them. The CDR3 has 15 residues. CDR3 protein: CASSYSKWDNYGYTF. In DNA form, the CDR3 reads TGTGCCAGCAGTTACTCTAAGTGGGACAATTATGGCTACACCTTC.

J is TRBJ1-6 and V is TRBV11-2, with 10 bases identical to TRBD1. CDR3 length: 13 amino acids. The ends lost 3 bases at V and 15 bases at J; junction bases unmatched: 5. Germline CDR1 reads SGHAT; CDR2 reads FQNNGV. Written as DNA, the CDR3 is TGTGCCAGCAGCTTGGGACAGGGGCCAAGCCTCCACTTT. As protein: CASSLGQGPSLHF. The full variable domain, in which reference TRBV11-2 and TRBJ1-6 provide the parts outside the CDR3, is EAGVAQSPRYKIIEKRQSVAFWCNPISGHATLYWYQQILGQGPKLLIQFQNNGVVDDSQLPKDRFSAERLKGVDSTLKIQPAKLEDSAVYLCASSLGQGPSLHFGNGTRLTVT.

The chain couples TRBV5-1 to TRBJ2-7; 9 positions match TRBD1. Germline V gene sequence: CDR1 SGHRS, CDR2 YFSETQ. This CDR3 contains 15 residues. V was clipped by 1 base and J by 6 bases; unmatched bases: 8. CDR3 sequence (DNA): TGCGCCAGCAGCTTGCTACAGGGGGCGGTCATCGAGCAGTACTTC. Amino acid sequence: CASSLLQGAVIEQYF.

As DNA, the CDR3 is TGTGCCAGCAGCCTTACCGGGACAGGGACCTCTGGAAACACCATATATTTT. Encoded protein: CASSLTGTGTSGNTIYF. The chain employs TRBV28 and TRBJ1-3; 9 bases are a match to TRBD1. This CDR3 has 17 residues. V trimming: 6 bases; J trimming: 0 bases; junction bases outside the gene matches: 9. CDR1 MDHEN and CDR2 SYDVKM come from the germline V gene. Together with reference TRBV28 and TRBJ1-3, the CDR3 gives the full variable domain: DVKVTQSSRYLVKRTGEKVFLECVQDMDHENMFWYRQDPGLGLRLIYFSYDVKMKEKGDIPEGYSVSREKKERFSLILESASTNQTSMYLCASSLTGTGTSGNTIYFGEGSWLTVV.

This chain joins TRBV3-1 (or the pseudogene TRBV3-2) and TRBJ1-2; tentative D call: TRBD1 (5 bases). V lost 3 bases, J lost 2 bases, and 7 bases lay in between. Germline CDR1 reads LGHDT; CDR2 reads YNNKEL (reference sequence). There are 13 residues in the CDR3. Here the CDR3 reads CASSQDTNYGYTF. The DNA for the CDR3 is TGTGCCAGCAGCCAGGACACAAACTATGGCTACACCTTC.

The chain has TRBV19 and TRBJ2-6; 10 bases are a match to TRBD2. The CDR3 spans 21 residues. The J segment lost 2 bases and the V segment lost 6 bases, leaving 19 bases of the junction unmatched. Per the germline V gene, CDR1 is LNHDA and CDR2 is SQIVND (reference sequence). The CDR3 region is CASSYRLAGVKNVPGANVLTF. CDR3 coding DNA: TGTGCCAGTAGCTATAGGCTAGCGGGAGTTAAAAACGTCCCTGGGGCCAACGTCCTGACTTTC.

This clone was recorded once. The rearrangement links TRBV6-5 to TRBJ1-6; TRBD1 might be the D (6 bases). V shed 5 bases and J shed 8 bases, with 10 bases lying between them. The CDR3 has 13 residues. Germline CDR1 MNHEY, CDR2 SVGAGI. CDR3 bases: TGTGCCAGCAGTCACAGGGACTATTCACCCCTCCACTTT. Translated, it gives CASSHRDYSPLHF.

This clone appeared a few times. The chain joins TRBV7-8 to TRBJ2-7; no clear D. The germline CDR1 and CDR2 sequences are SGHVS and FQNEAQ. This CDR3 contains 14 residues. V was cut by 1 base and J by 0 bases, with 7 bases left in between. The DNA for the CDR3 is TGTGCCAGCAGCTTAGGCGAGCTCTCCTACGAGCAGTACTTC. Residues: CASSLGELSYEQYF.

This chain joins TRBV7-2 and TRBJ1-2; D remains ambiguous. V lost 1 base and J 4 bases, leaving 4 bases between the germline ends. The CDR3 is 12 amino acids. Germline loops: CDR1 SGHTA, CDR2 FQGNSA. The CDR3 spells CASSLGSYGYTF. DNA of the CDR3: TGTGCCAGCAGCTTAGGTAGCTATGGCTACACCTTC.

As concerns this clone: Distinct nucleotide sequences in the sample also encode this CDR3. This chain uses TRBV6-5 with TRBJ1-6; D is perhaps TRBD1 (5 bases). V was cut by 3 bases and J by 7 bases, with 13 bases left in between. The CDR3 totals 15 residues. Germline CDR1 and CDR2: MNHEY and SVGAGI. The CDR3 DNA reads as TGTGCCAGCAGTTATTCGGGAGGGGACAATTCACCCCTCCACTTT. This translates into CASSYSGGDNSPLHF.

J is TRBJ2-1 and V is TRBV15, with D possibly being TRBD2 (5 bases). The V gene lost 5 bases and the J gene lost 12 bases, with 11 bases spanning the gap. The germline gives CDR1 LNHNV, CDR2 YYDKDF (reference sequence). The CDR3 totals 11 residues. The CDR3, as DNA: TGTGCCACCAGCCAAGGAGAGGGGCAGTTCTTC. It encodes CATSQGEGQFF.

The chain couples TRBV10-3 to TRBJ1-5; D is possibly TRBD1 (5 bases). The germline V gene has CDR1 ENHRY and CDR2 SYGVKD. This CDR3 has 13 amino acids. Trimming cost V 4 bases and J 3 bases, with 7 bases left between them. CDR3 in DNA: TGTGCCATCAGTGTAGGGGTCAATCAGCCCCAGCATTTT. This encodes CAISVGVNQPQHF.

The chain couples TRBV27 to TRBJ1-2; D perhaps matches TRBD1 (6 bases). CDR3 length: 13 residues. Per the germline V gene, CDR1 is MNHEY and CDR2 is SMNVEV (reference sequence). The germline V and J ends were trimmed by 2 bases and 8 bases, with 12 bases remaining between them. The CDR3 DNA follows: TGTGCCAGCAGTTTAAAAAAAGACAGGGGCTACACCTTC. Its translation: CASSLKKDRGYTF.

This chain links TRBV13 with TRBJ2-3; 9 positions agree with TRBD1. The germline V gene encodes CDR1 PRHDT and CDR2 FYEKMQ (reference sequence). CDR3 size: 13 residues. The V gene end was trimmed by 10 bases and the J gene end by 5 bases; junction bases not matched to a gene: 7. CDR3 sequence (DNA): TGTGCCACCCACGGGACAGGGTTAGATACGCAGTATTTT. It codes for CATHGTGLDTQYF.

The CDR3 region is CASSVDGSETQYF. The DNA for the CDR3 is TGTGCCAGCAGCGTAGATGGGTCAGAGACCCAGTACTTC. V usage is TRBV9 and J usage is TRBJ2-5; D remains unclear. The germline CDR1 and CDR2 sequences are SGDLS and YYNGEE. The CDR3 extends over 13 amino acids. The germline V and J ends were trimmed by 0 bases and 4 bases, with 7 bases remaining between them.

The chain has TRBV2 and TRBJ1-1; D unclear. V lost 1 base to trimming and J lost 9 bases, with 15 bases between them. The germline V gene has CDR1 SNHLY and CDR2 FYNNEI. The CDR3 is made up of 14 amino acids. The CDR3 reads CASSEEGRDGQAFF. The CDR3 bases are TGTGCCAGCAGTGAAGAAGGCAGAGATGGACAAGCTTTCTTT.